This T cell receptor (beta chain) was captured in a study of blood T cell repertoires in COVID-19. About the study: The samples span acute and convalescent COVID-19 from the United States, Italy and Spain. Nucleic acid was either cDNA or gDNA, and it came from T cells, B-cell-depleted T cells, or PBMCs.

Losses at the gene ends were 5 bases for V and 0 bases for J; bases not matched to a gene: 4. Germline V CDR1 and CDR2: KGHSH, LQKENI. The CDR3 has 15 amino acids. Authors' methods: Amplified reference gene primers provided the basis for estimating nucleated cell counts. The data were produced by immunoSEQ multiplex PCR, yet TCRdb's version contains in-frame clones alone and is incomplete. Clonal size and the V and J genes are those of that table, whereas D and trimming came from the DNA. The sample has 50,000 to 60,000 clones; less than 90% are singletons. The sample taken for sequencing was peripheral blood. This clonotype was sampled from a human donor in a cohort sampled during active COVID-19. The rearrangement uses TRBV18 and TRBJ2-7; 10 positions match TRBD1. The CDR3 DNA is TGTGCCAGCTCAGACTGGACAGGGGGCTCCTACGAGCAGTACTTC. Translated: CASSDWTGGSYEQYF.